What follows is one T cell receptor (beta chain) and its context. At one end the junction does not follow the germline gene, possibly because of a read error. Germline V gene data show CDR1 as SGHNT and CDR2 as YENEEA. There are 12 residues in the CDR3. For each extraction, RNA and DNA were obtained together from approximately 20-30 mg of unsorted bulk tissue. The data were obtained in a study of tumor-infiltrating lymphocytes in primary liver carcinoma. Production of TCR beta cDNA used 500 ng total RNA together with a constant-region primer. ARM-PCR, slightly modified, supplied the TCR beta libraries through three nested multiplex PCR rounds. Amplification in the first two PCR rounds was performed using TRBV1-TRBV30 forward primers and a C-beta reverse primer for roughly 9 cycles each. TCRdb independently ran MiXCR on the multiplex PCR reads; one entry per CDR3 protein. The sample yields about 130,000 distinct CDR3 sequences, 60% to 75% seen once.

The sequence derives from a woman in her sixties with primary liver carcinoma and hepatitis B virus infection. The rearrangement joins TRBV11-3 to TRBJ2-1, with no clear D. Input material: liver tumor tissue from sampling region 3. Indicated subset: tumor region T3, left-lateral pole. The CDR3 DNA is TGTGCCAGCAGATCGGCGGTGAATGAGCAGATCTTC. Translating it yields CASRSAVNEQIF.